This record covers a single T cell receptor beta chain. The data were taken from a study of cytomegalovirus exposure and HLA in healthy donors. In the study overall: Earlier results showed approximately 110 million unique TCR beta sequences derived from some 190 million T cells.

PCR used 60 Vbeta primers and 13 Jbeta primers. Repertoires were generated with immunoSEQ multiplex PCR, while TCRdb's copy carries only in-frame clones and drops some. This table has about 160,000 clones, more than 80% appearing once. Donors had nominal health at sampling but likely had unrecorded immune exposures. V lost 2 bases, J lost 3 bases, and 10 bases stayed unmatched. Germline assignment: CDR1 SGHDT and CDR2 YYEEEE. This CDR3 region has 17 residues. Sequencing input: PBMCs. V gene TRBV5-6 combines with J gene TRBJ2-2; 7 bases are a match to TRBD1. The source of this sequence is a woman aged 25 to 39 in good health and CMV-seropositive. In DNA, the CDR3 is TGTGCCAGCAGCTTCCTATCTACAGGGGAGTACACCGGGGAGCTGTTTTTT. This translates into CASSFLSTGEYTGELFF.